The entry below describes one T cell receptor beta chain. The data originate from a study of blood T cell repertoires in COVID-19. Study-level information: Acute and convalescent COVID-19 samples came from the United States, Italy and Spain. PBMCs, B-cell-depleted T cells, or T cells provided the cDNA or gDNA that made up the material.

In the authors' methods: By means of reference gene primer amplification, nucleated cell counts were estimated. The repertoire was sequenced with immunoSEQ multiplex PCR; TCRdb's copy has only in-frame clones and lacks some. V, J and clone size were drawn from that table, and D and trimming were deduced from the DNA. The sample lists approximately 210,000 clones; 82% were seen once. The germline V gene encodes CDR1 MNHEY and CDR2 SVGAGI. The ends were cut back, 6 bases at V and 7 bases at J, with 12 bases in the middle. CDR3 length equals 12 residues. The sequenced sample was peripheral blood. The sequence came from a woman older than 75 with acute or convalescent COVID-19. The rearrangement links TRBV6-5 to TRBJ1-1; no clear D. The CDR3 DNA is TGTGCCAGCAGAGTAGCTGAGCTTGAAGCTTTCTTT. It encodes CASRVAELEAFF.